These 5 T cell receptor beta chains were all obtained from the same sample, sequenced in a study of shared clonotypes between healthy human individuals. Sequenced by immunoSEQ multiplex PCR; TCRdb stores in-frame clones only, minus some. The sample records 2 million or so clones, 85% to 95% being singletons. Sequencing was done on a sample of naive CD4+ T cells sorted from blood. Documented subset: CD45RA+ positively selected. These receptors all come from a man younger than 35 in good health.

This sequence joins TRBV9 and TRBJ2-1; 9 bases are a match to TRBD2. After removal of 4 bases from V and 6 bases from J, the junction contained 14 bases not matched to a gene. Germline V gene lookup returns CDR1 SGDLS and CDR2 YYNGEE. The CDR3 loop spans 17 amino acids. CDR3 amino acids: CASSSRLAGSTRNEQFF. The CDR3 nucleotides are TGTGCCAGCAGCTCCCGGCTAGCGGGGTCGACGCGCAATGAGCAGTTCTTC. The variable domain in full, with the rest retrieved from reference TRBV9 and TRBJ2-1, is DSGVTQTPKHLITATGQRVTLRCSPRSGDLSVYWYQQSLDQGLQFLIQYYNGEERAKGNILERFSAQQFPDLHSELNLSSLELGDSALYFCASSSRLAGSTRNEQFFGPGTRLTVL.

In regard to this clone: The same CDR3 is also encoded by other DNA sequences in this sample. The chain has TRBV6-5 and TRBJ2-5, with unresolved D. Germline V lookup: CDR1 MNHEY, CDR2 SVGAGI. V was shortened by 0 bases and J by 2 bases, with 7 bases between the two germline ends. The CDR3 is 14 amino acids. The CDR3 is CASSYSGRQETQYF. The CDR3 nucleotides are TGTGCCAGCAGTTACTCGGGCAGACAAGAGACCCAGTACTTC.

The chain carries TRBV7-2 and TRBJ1-1, with 7 nucleotides matching TRBD1. Germline CDR1 and CDR2: SGHTA and FQGNSA. The CDR3 is made up of 13 amino acids. Trimming removed 6 bases from V and 3 bases from J; junction bases left unmatched: 4. The CDR3 bases are TGTGCCAGCAGACTCGACAGGGACACTGAAGCTTTCTTT. Translating it yields CASRLDRDTEAFF.

V and J are TRBV13 and TRBJ2-7; 8 positions match TRBD1. The trim removed 5 bases at V and 4 bases at J, leaving 4 bases unmatched. The CDR3 length is 13 residues. The germline gives CDR1 PRHDT, CDR2 FYEKMQ (reference sequence). This CDR3 is CASSEDRVYEQYF. CDR3 coding DNA: TGTGCCAGCAGCGAGGACAGGGTTTACGAGCAGTACTTC.

The chain joins TRBV28 to TRBJ1-5; D gene uncertain. V lost 1 base and J 4 bases, leaving 11 bases between the germline ends. Germline CDR1 reads MDHEN; CDR2 reads SYDVKM. The CDR3 contains 15 residues. Here the CDR3 reads CASSLFGRVNQPQHF. The CDR3 nucleotides are TGTGCCAGCAGTTTATTCGGCAGAGTTAATCAGCCCCAGCATTTT.